This TCR beta chain stems from a study of T cell responses to AZD1222 COVID-19 vaccine. Sequenced by immunoSEQ multiplex PCR; TCRdb stores in-frame clones only, minus some. The table has about 180,000 clones, approximately 92% seen once; the top ten hold about 3%. This clone was counted a few times. What it binds is unknown. Germline-derived CDR1 and CDR2 are MNHNS and SASEGT. CDR3 length: 16 residues. Trimming pared 4 bases from V and 2 bases from J, leaving 16 bases between. Findings of the study overall: There were repertoire samples only from the period after the peak T cell response.

The specimen comprised peripheral blood, sampled on day 0 of AZD1222 vaccination. The receptor comes from an adult in good health. The chain couples TRBV6-1 to TRBJ2-3; D unclear. This CDR3 is CASSVLLATSTDTQYF. The CDR3 DNA follows: TGTGCCAGCAGTGTTTTGTTAGCCACATCCACAGATACGCAGTATTTT.